A single T cell receptor (beta chain) is shown here with its context. The data were taken from a study of cytomegalovirus exposure and HLA in healthy donors. The PCR used 60 Vbeta and 13 Jbeta primers. Profiled with immunoSEQ multiplex PCR; TCRdb holds only in-frame clones, not every one. The sample totals some 130,000 clones. The TCR was taken from a man between 18 and 29 years old in good health and CMV-seronegative. Source material: PBMCs.

The CDR3 loop reads CASTLPTGTGHSEQYF. For the CDR3, the DNA is TGCGCCAGCACTCTCCCCACTGGGACAGGCCACTCCGAGCAGTACTTC. The V call is TRBV10-1, the J call TRBJ2-7, with 8 bases identical to TRBD1. Germline loops: CDR1 WNHNN, CDR2 SYGVQD (reference sequence). V shed 7 bases and J 6 bases; nucleotides not matched to a gene: 17. The CDR3 contains 16 residues.